The source of this T cell receptor beta chain is a study of OX40 agonist ivuxolimab in advanced cancers. Looking at the study overall: Three patients showed partial responses: one hepatocellular carcinoma and two cutaneous melanoma cases.

In germline, CDR1 is SGHDN, CDR2 FVKESK. This CDR3 contains 15 residues. V was pared by 6 bases and J by 1 base, with 15 bases between. The table came from immunoSEQ multiplex PCR; TCRdb's copy has only in-frame clones and leaves some out. The sample carries about 55,000 clones, about 83% recorded once. The input for sequencing was CD4+ or CD8+ T cells sorted from blood, taken in a trial of the OX40 agonist ivuxolimab. The rearrangement joins TRBV14 to TRBJ1-1, with D maybe TRBD1 (5 bases). The receptor was derived from an adult with an advanced solid tumor such as melanoma, head and neck, liver or kidney cancer. This CDR3 is CASRLYGGRNTEAFF. The CDR3 DNA follows: TGTGCCAGCAGATTATACGGGGGAAGGAACACTGAAGCTTTCTTT.